The T cell receptor beta chain under discussion was sequenced for a study of regulatory T cells in long-lasting Graves disease (dated by TCRdb to the early 2020s). Study-level background: In the newly diagnosed Graves' disease group, patients had been taking antithyroid drugs for less than 3 months. This study used TCR sequencing and RNA sequencing of peripheral blood to compare persistent Graves' disease patients against newly diagnosed Graves' disease patients. The study took place in China and was registered as a clinical trial. A total of around 35 samples underwent TCR sequencing: about 13 from persistent and roughly 20 from newly diagnosed Graves' disease patients.

Here V drops 4 bases and J drops 2 bases, and the junction holds 2 bases not matched to any gene. CDR1 MDHEN and CDR2 SYDVKM were looked up in the germline V gene. Inclusive of the bounding cysteine and phenylalanine, the CDR3 is 15 residues long. Kept here is only the CDR3 DNA, which spans 45 bases and is read in frame from base 1. The sample's time point label, in plain terms: newly diagnosed GD, antithyroid drugs for less than 3 months. RNA was extracted from PBMCs in TRIzol for both TCR sequencing and RNA sequencing. Graves' disease was diagnosed according to American Thyroid Association guidelines. Patients were recruited from an endocrinology department in Xi'an, China. Each patient gave roughly 8.4 milliliters of peripheral blood, collected in an EDTA anticoagulant tube. PBMCs were isolated by Ficoll Paque Plus density gradient separation without further T cell sorting. RNA quality was checked with an Agilent 2100 Bioanalyzer and agarose gel, and concentration with a NanoDrop 2000.

General findings and caveats noted by the study authors: As a limitation, the authors acknowledged that the small sample size may reduce accuracy. Sequencing and analysis were restricted to the TCR beta chain. The study examined only peripheral blood because the primary lesion, thyroid tissue, could not be accessed. More public clonotypes were shared among persistent patients (roughly 2,700) than among newly diagnosed patients (just under 1,000). Compared with newly diagnosed patients, persistent Graves' disease patients had lower TCR Shannon entropy and fewer highly expanded clones, which suggests clonal expansion. Persistent disease showed preferential use of TRBV28, TRBJ1-2 and TRBJ2-5, whereas newly diagnosed disease favored TRBV20-1 and TRBJ2-1.

The library was made by multiplex PCR. Sequencing relied on an Illumina HiSeq 4000. iRepertoire HTBI primers and Arm-PCR amplification of CDR3 regions were used to construct TCR beta libraries. Before sequencing, the PCR products underwent gel purification. From the authors' description of their analysis: Across samples, 55 to 80 TRBV and roughly 13 TRBJ segments were identified and used for gene usage analysis of CDR3 amino acid clonotypes. Filtered high-quality paired reads were merged into contigs using COPE and FqMerger. BLAST was used to align contigs to IMGT TRBV, TRBD and TRBJ reference genes, with CDR3 defined following IMGT. Highly expanded clones were defined as clonotypes with a frequency above 0.1%. Shannon entropy was used to measure repertoire diversity, and the Gini coefficient was used to measure V-J evenness. Clonotypes shared by more than one individual were considered public. Clones were called with MiXCR by TCRdb after fastp trimmed the public reads at Q25, and only in-frame beta chains were retained. Under each unique CDR3 protein, matching rows form one entry showing the most common genes and DNA. The V and J calls shown here were made by TCRdb, not taken from the authors' results. The sample yields about 560,000 distinct CDR3 sequences; 15% to 20% were counted once. The ten largest clones capture 9.5% to 15% of the sample.

As regards this clonotype: Its binding antigen is unknown. Base qualities are not recorded, but no much larger clone differs from it by a single base.

The same specimen was also included in a second study, on T cells in Graves' hyperthyroidism and ophthalmopathy. As the second publication notes: Stable Graves' hyperthyroidism was defined as no progression to ophthalmopathy during 18 months of follow-up. The hyperthyroidism patients were between 18 and 65 years old and newly diagnosed, with a disease duration of less than 2 months. The study excluded patients with uncontrolled infections, other autoimmune diseases, pregnancy or lactation. Diagnoses were established on the basis of clinical symptoms, serum thyroxine and TRAb, thyroid ultrasound, and orbital computed tomography. For the first round of RT-PCR on the TCR CDR3, the HTBI primer set was used together with the Qiagen OneStep RT-PCR kit. Most expanded thyroid clonotypes (frequency above 0.001) were also detected in blood, suggesting blood repertoires may reflect thyroid immune responses. A model built on a 13 V-J signature distinguished ophthalmopathy from stable hyperthyroidism, reaching roughly 88% sensitivity and about 81% specificity in cross-validation and 80%/75% in testing. During validation, the model predicted progression to ophthalmopathy a median of approximately six months ahead of onset, with more than 55% sensitivity and 72.22% specificity. A discovery cohort of about 100 patients, approximately 45 with Graves' ophthalmopathy and fewer than 65 with stable Graves' hyperthyroidism, was used to find distinguishing TCR V-J signatures. Whether ophthalmopathy could be predicted prospectively was tested in an independent validation cohort made up of 18 to 20 hyperthyroidism patients plus 17 patients who later progressed to ophthalmopathy. For training and testing, the 100 or so patients in the discovery cohort were randomly divided in a 7:3 ratio. In several Graves' hyperthyroidism patients, the study also compared T-cell repertoires from thyroid tissue with T-cell repertoires from blood. Following sampling, methimazole starting at 30 mg daily was given to hyperthyroidism patients, and high-dose intravenous methylprednisolone was given to ophthalmopathy patients. The libraries were constructed in a second round of multiplex PCR and then size-selected and purified. The libraries were sequenced on an Illumina HiSeq2000 using paired-end 100 bp reads. Raw data were processed with SOAPnuke, discarding reads with adapters, uncalled bases, mean Phred below 15, or no exact constant-primer or identifier match. High-quality paired reads were merged using COPE v1.2.5, and each unique nucleotide sequence was defined as a clonotype. MiTCR v1.1 was used to align clonotypes to the IMGT TRBV, TRBD and TRBJ reference segments. Analysis was restricted to V-J combinations with a frequency above 0.0001, which covered roughly 99% of repertoires. A TCS score was defined as the ratio between F50 (clonal expansion) and ExV (chaos), using BLOSUM62-based TCRdist between CDR3 peptides within each V-J. Welch's t-statistics and random forest reduced 450 to 600 V-J features to 13, which were used in a naive Bayes classifier (R e1071). No statistical method was used to set the sample size in advance, and investigators knew the group allocation. The paper describes TCR Vbeta CDR3 sequencing of around 140 peripheral blood samples, made up of approximately 40 ophthalmopathy patients, 70 to 75 hyperthyroidism patients and 17 progressor patients.

This clonotype was sampled from a man younger than 30 with Graves disease. Donor details come from another sample of the same person, matched by shared clones. The material was peripheral blood mononuclear cells (PBMCs), obtained at new diagnosis, from a patient treated with antithyroid drugs. The chain is assembled from TRBV28 and TRBJ2-6; 7 nucleotides in the junction match TRBD2. The CDR3 reads CASSSGGTGANVLTF. The sequenced DNA is TGTGCCAGCAGTTCCGGGGGGACTGGGGCCAACGTCCTGACTTTC. The variable domain in full, with residues beyond the CDR3 obtained from the reference TRBV28 and TRBJ2-6 genes, is DVKVTQSSRYLVKRTGEKVFLECVQDMDHENMFWYRQDPGLGLRLIYFSYDVKMKEKGDIPEGYSVSREKKERFSLILESASTNQTSMYLCASSSGGTGANVLTFGAGSRLTVL.